This T cell receptor beta chain was sequenced during a study of cytomegalovirus exposure and HLA in healthy donors. Study-level points and caveats: Reports showed the classifier diagnosing cytomegalovirus status with high specificity and sensitivity. Most TCR sequences showed up rarely, but some public TCRs showed up in many donors. According to a subsequent analysis, TCR clusters from the first cohort were inclined to appear together in the roughly 120 validation repertoires.

CDR3 size: 14 residues. V was pared by 1 base and J by 3 bases, with 10 bases between. CDR1 is SNHLY and CDR2 is FYNNEI in the germline V gene. As regards this clone: Its antigen is still unknown.

Assay: immunoSEQ multiplex PCR; the TCRdb copy retains only in-frame clones and omits some. This table holds 65,000 to 75,000 clones, approximately 92% found once. Donors were drawn from the approximately 110-subject validation cohort, separate from the approximately 670-subject first cohort. The chain employs TRBV2 and TRBJ2-7, with D uncertain. This sequence was found in a man aged 18 to 29 in good health and CMV-seropositive. Sequencing was performed on PBMCs. Written as DNA, the CDR3 is TGTGCCAGCAGTGAAGGAGTGCCCCGCTACGAGCAGTACTTC. Translation: CASSEGVPRYEQYF.